This T cell receptor beta chain was sequenced for a study of shared clonotypes between healthy human individuals. Study as a whole: Every donor yielded three CD4 naive, three CD4 memory, two CD8 naive and one CD8 memory plate.

In the naive CD8 group, cells lacked CD45RO and were positively selected for CCR7, so terminally differentiated effector memory CD45RA+ cells were left out. The V and J ends lost 2 bases and 5 bases respectively, with 13 bases between them. The length of the CDR3 is 14 residues. Germline V gives CDR1 PRHDT, CDR2 FYEKMQ (reference sequence). For each subset, genomic DNA was distributed in equal portions over several immunoSEQ plates. The repertoire was sequenced with immunoSEQ multiplex PCR; TCRdb's copy has only in-frame clones and lacks some. The sample carries around 2,100,000 clones, over 85% recorded once.

The sequenced sample consisted of naive CD8+ T cells sorted from blood. This sequence joins TRBV13 and TRBJ2-7, with D perhaps matching TRBD1 (5 bases). This receptor was obtained from a man aged 18 to 30 in good health. CDR3 region: CASSLTPFRDEQYF. CDR3 sequence (DNA): TGTGCCAGCAGCTTAACCCCTTTCAGGGACGAGCAGTACTTC. Based on the CDR3 plus reference TRBV13 and TRBJ2-7, the full variable domain is AAGVIQSPRHLIKEKRETATLKCYPIPRHDTVYWYQQGPGQDPQFLISFYEKMQSDKGSIPDRFSAQQFSDYHSELNMSSLELGDSALYFCASSLTPFRDEQYFGPGTRLTVT.